A selection of T cell receptor beta chains follows, all from one sample in a study of OX40 agonist ivuxolimab in advanced cancers. Some clones are missing from TCRdb's copy, which holds only in-frame ones; the method was immunoSEQ multiplex PCR. Of about 60,000 clones listed, roughly 87% were seen once; the top ten hold 16%. The material sequenced was CD4+ or CD8+ T cells sorted from blood, taken in a trial of the OX40 agonist ivuxolimab. The receptors originated from an adult with an advanced solid tumor such as melanoma, head and neck, liver or kidney cancer. CDR3s include the opening cysteine and the closing phenylalanine or tryptophan. A D gene is named only where the DNA matches it firmly. Size values are once, few and many counts, or a class for expanded clones, and some rows have none.

TRBD2,TRBV28,TRBJ2-7,-,CASVAGGFSYEQYF,TGTGCCAGCGTAGCGGGAGGCTTCTCCTACGAGCAGTACTTC
-,TRBV6-6,TRBJ1-5,-,CASSSAEYSNQPQHF,TGTGCCAGCAGTTCGGCGGAATATAGCAATCAGCCCCAGCATTTT
-,TRBV28,TRBJ1-5,once,CASSLAGTYSNQPQHF,TGTGCCAGCAGTTTAGCGGGGACGTATAGCAATCAGCCCCAGCATTTT
-,TRBV5-1,TRBJ2-3,-,CASSLVTDTQYF,TGCGCCAGCAGCTTGGTGACAGATACGCAGTATTTT
-,TRBV5-1,TRBJ2-5,-,CASCRGGQETQYF,TGCGCCAGCTGTCGGGGTGGCCAAGAGACCCAGTACTTC
-,TRBV6-1,TRBJ1-5,once,CASIPWQGFQPQHF,TGTGCCAGCATTCCTTGGCAGGGTTTTCAGCCCCAGCATTTT
-,TRBV6-6,TRBJ2-7,-,CASSYPGPTYEQYF,TGTGCCAGCAGTTACCCAGGACCTACCTACGAGCAGTACTTC
TRBD1,TRBV28,TRBJ2-2,few,CASSLWDRGHTGELFF,TGTGCCAGCAGTTTATGGGACAGGGGGCACACCGGGGAGCTGTTTTTT
TRBD2,TRBV30,TRBJ2-7,-,CAWTSGSAYEQYF,TGTGCCTGGACTAGCGGGAGTGCCTACGAGCAGTACTTC
-,TRBV7-2,TRBJ2-3,-,CASSFGVGTQYF,TGTGCCAGCAGCTTCGGGGTGGGTACGCAGTATTTT
-,TRBV7-2,TRBJ1-3,-,CASSLVAVGNTIYF,TGTGCCAGCAGCTTAGTAGCAGTAGGAAACACCATATATTTT
-,TRBV28,TRBJ1-5,-,CASSLGGTRGNQPQHF,TGTGCCAGCAGTCTCGGGGGGACTCGAGGCAATCAGCCCCAGCATTTT
-,TRBV18,TRBJ2-5,-,CASSPGQRGEETQYF,TGTGCCAGCTCACCTGGACAGCGAGGAGAGGAGACCCAGTACTTC
-,TRBV7-8,TRBJ2-5,-,CASAHRQQETQYF,TGTGCCTCGGCCCACAGACAGCAAGAGACCCAGTACTTC
TRBD1,TRBV19,TRBJ2-7,-,CASSVRTGRNEQYF,TGTGCCAGTAGTGTCAGGACAGGGCGGAACGAGCAGTACTTC
-,TRBV7-3,TRBJ1-1,-,CASSPMGQNTEAFF,TGTGCCAGCAGCCCCATGGGACAGAACACTGAAGCTTTCTTT
-,TRBV20-1,TRBJ2-7,-,CSARTSYEQYF,TGCAGTGCTAGGACTTCCTACGAGCAGTACTTC
TRBD1,TRBV19,TRBJ1-5,few,CASSRDSHYQPQHF,TGTGCCAGTAGTAGGGACAGCCACTATCAGCCCCAGCATTTT
TRBD2,TRBV2,TRBJ2-6,-,CAWPRLAAGSGANVLTF,TGTGCCTGGCCCAGACTAGCGGCGGGGTCGGGGGCCAACGTCCTGACTTTC
-,TRBV4-2,TRBJ1-1,-,CASSQDGRQEAFF,TGTGCCAGCAGCCAAGATGGACGACAGGAAGCTTTCTTT
-,TRBV28,TRBJ2-7,-,CASSFPPLYEQYF,TGTGCCAGCAGTTTCCCGCCGCTCTACGAGCAGTACTTC
-,TRBV28,TRBJ2-3,-,CASSSPVQGGGADTQYF,TGTGCCAGCAGTTCCCCCGTACAGGGTGGAGGTGCAGATACGCAGTATTTT
-,TRBV16,TRBJ1-5,-,CASSQLGGGVPQHF,TGTGCCAGCAGCCAATTGGGCGGCGGGGTGCCCCAGCATTTT